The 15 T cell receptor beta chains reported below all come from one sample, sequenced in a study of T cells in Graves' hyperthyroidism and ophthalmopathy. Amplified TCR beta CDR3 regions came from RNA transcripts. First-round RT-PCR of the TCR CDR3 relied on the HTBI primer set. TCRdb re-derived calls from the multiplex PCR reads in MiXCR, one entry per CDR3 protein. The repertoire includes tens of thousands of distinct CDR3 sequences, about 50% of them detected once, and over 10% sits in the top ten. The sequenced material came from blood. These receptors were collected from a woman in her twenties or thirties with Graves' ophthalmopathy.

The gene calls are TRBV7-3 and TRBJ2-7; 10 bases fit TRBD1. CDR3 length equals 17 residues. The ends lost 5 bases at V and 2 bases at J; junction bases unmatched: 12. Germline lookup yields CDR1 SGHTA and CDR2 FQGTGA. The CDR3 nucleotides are TGTGCCAGCAGCCTGACAGGGGGCCGGCGGGCGCCCTACGAGCAGTACTTC. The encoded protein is CASSLTGGRRAPYEQYF.

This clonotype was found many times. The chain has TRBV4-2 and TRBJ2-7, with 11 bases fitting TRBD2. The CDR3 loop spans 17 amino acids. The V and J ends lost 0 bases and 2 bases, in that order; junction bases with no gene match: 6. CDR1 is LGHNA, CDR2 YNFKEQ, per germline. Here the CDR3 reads CASSQDRTSGPTYEQYF. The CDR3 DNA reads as TGTGCCAGCAGCCAAGATAGGACTAGCGGGCCGACCTACGAGCAGTACTTC.

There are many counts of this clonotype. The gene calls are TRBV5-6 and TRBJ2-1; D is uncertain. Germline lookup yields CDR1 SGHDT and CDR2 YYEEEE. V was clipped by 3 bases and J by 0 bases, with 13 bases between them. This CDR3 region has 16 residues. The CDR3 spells CASSSMKRDSYNEQFF. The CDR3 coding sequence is TGTGCCAGCAGCTCAATGAAAAGGGACTCCTACAATGAGCAGTTCTTC. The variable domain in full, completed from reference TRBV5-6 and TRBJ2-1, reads DAGVTQSPTHLIKTRGQQVTLRCSPKSGHDTVSWYQQALGQGPQFIFQYYEEEERQRGNFPDRFSGHQFPNYSSELNVNALLLGDSALYLCASSSMKRDSYNEQFFGPGTRLTVL.

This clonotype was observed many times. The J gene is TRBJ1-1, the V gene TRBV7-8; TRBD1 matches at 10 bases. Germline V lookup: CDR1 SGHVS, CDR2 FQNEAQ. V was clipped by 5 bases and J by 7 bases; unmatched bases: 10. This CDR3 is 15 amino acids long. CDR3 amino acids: CASSILRDRGGEAFF. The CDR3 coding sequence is TGTGCCAGCAGCATTCTCCGGGACAGGGGTGGTGAAGCTTTCTTT. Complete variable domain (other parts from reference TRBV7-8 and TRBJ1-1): GAGVSQSPRYKVAKRGQDVALRCDPISGHVSLFWYQQALGQGPEFLTYFQNEAQLDKSGLPSDRFFAERPEGSVSTLKIQRTQQEDSAVYLCASSILRDRGGEAFFGQGTRLTVV.

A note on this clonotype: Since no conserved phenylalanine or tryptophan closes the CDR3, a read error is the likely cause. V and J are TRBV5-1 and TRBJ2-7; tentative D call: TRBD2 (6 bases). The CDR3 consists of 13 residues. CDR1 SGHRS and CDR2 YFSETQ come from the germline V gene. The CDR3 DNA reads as TGCGCAAGCGGGTTTGAAGCCCATGGACCGCAGTACTTA. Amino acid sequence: CASGFEAHGPQYL.

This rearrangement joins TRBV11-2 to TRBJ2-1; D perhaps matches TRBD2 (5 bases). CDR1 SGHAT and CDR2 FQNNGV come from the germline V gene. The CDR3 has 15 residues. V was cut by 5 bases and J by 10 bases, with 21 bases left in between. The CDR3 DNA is TGTGCCAGCAGCCTAGCCAGGTCACACCGCAAGGAGCAGTTCTTC. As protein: CASSLARSHRKEQFF.

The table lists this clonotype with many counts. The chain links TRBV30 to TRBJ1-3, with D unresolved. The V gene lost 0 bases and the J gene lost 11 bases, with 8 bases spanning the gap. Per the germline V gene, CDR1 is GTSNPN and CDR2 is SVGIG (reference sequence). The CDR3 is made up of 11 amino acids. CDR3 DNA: TGTGCCTGGAGTGTGGGTAACCCCATATATTTT. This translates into CAWSVGNPIYF.

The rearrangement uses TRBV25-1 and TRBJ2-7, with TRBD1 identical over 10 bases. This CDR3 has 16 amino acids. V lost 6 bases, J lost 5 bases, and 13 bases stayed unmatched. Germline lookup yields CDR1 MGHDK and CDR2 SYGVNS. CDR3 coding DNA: TGTGCCAGCAGCCTTACCGGGACAGGGGTCACCCACGAGCAGTACTTC. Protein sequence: CASSLTGTGVTHEQYF.

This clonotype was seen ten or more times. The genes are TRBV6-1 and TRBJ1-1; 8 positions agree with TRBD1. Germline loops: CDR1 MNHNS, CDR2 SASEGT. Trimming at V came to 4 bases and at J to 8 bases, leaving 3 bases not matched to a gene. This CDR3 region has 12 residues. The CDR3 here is CASSGTGREAFF. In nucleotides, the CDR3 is TGTGCCAGCAGTGGGACAGGGCGGGAAGCTTTCTTT.

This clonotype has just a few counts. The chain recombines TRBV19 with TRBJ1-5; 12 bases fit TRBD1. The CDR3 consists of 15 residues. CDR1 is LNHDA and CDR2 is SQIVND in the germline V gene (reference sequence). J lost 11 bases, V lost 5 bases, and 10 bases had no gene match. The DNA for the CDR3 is TGTGCCAGTAGTCCTGGGACAGGGGGCTGGGAGACCCAGCATTTT. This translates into CASSPGTGGWETQHF.

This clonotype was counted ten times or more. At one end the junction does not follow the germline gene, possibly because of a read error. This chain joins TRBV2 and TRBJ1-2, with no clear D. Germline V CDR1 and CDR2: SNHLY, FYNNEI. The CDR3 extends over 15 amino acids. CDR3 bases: TGTGCCAGCAGCGAAGCTAGTGGGAAGGTGGAAGGCTACACCTTC. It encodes CASSEASGKVEGYTF.

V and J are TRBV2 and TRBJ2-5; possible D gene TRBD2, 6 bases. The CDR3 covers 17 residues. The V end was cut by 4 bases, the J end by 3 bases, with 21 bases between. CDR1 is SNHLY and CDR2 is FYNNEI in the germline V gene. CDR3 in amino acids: CASSAWGVGGSEETQYF. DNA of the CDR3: TGTGCCAGCAGTGCATGGGGTGTGGGAGGATCAGAAGAGACCCAGTACTTC.

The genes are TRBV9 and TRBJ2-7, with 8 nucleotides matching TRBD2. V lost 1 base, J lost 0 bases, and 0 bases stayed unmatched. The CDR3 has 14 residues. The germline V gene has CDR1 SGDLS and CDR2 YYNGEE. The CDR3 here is CASSVSGGSYEQYF. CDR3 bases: TGTGCCAGCAGCGTAAGCGGGGGCTCCTACGAGCAGTACTTC.

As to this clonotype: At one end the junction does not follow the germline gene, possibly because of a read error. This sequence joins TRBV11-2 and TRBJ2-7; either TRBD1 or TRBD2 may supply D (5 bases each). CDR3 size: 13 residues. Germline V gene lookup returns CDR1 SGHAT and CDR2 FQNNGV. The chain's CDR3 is CACSISGGKEQYF. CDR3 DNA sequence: TGTGCCTGCAGCATAAGTGGGGGTAAAGAGCAGTACTTC. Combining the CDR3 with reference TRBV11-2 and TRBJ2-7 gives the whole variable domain EAGVAQSPRYKIIEKRQSVAFWCNPISGHATLYWYQQILGQGPKLLIQFQNNGVVDDSQLPKDRFSAERLKGVDSTLKIQPAKLEDSAVYLCACSISGGKEQYFGPGTRLTVT.

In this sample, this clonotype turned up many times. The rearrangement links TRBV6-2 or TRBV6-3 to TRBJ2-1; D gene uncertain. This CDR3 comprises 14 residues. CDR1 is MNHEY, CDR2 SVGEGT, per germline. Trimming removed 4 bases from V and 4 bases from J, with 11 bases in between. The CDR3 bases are TGTGCCAGCAGTTTTTCAGGAGCTTACAATGAGCAGTTCTTC. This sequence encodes CASSFSGAYNEQFF.